The 30 T cell receptor beta chains below all came from one sample that was sequenced in a study of blood T cell repertoires in COVID-19. Measured with immunoSEQ multiplex PCR; TCRdb has only the in-frame clones, and not every one. The sample lists around 220,000 clones, approximately 81% occurring once. Sequenced material: peripheral blood. These receptors all come from a woman aged 80 or over with acute or convalescent COVID-19.

The chain is built from TRBV7-2 and TRBJ2-2, with TRBD2 matching 10 bases. This CDR3 is built from 16 residues. Germline CDR1 and CDR2: SGHTA and FQGNSA. J gave up 4 bases and V 5 bases, and 7 bases lay outside the gene matches. The CDR3 nucleotides are TGTGCCAGCAGCCTCGGACTAGCGGAAATCACCGGGGAGCTGTTTTTT. It specifies CASSLGLAEITGELFF.

The rearrangement joins TRBV25-1 to TRBJ1-5; D is perhaps TRBD1 (5 bases). There are 13 residues in the CDR3. Germline CDR1 reads MGHDK; CDR2 reads SYGVNS. V lost 2 bases and J 8 bases, leaving 10 bases between the germline ends. The CDR3 coding sequence is TGTGCCAGCAGTGAAGGGGGGTTGGAGCCCCAGCATTTT. The encoded protein is CASSEGGLEPQHF.

The V call is TRBV6-5, the J call TRBJ1-6; D may be TRBD1 (6 bases). The germline V and J ends were trimmed by 1 base and 3 bases, with 10 bases remaining between them. Germline values: CDR1 MNHEY, CDR2 SVGAGI. The CDR3 is 16 amino acids. This CDR3 reads CASSYLGGDYNSPLHF. The CDR3 bases are TGTGCCAGCAGTTACTTAGGGGGGGACTATAATTCACCCCTCCACTTT.

The gene calls are TRBV19 and TRBJ2-5; no clear D gene. Germline V CDR1 and CDR2: LNHDA, SQIVND (reference sequence). Trimming took 5 bases from V and 1 from J, leaving 17 bases between them. This CDR3 has 16 residues. The CDR3 is CASSFRFSQIQETQYF. Written as DNA, the CDR3 is TGTGCCAGTAGTTTTCGATTCTCCCAGATCCAAGAGACCCAGTACTTC. The complete variable domain, with remaining parts taken from reference TRBV19 and TRBJ2-5, reads DGGITQSPKYLFRKEGQNVTLSCEQNLNHDAMYWYRQDPGQGLRLIYYSQIVNDFQKGDIAEGYSVSREKKESFPLTVTSAQKNPTAFYLCASSFRFSQIQETQYFGPGTRLLVL.

The chain has TRBV27 and TRBJ1-5; D is possibly TRBD1 (6 bases). Germline CDR1 MNHEY, CDR2 SMNVEV (reference sequence). The CDR3 has 15 residues. V was shortened by 4 bases and J by 3 bases, with 13 bases between the two germline ends. The CDR3 loop reads CASSWTPGDNQPQHF. The CDR3 bases are TGTGCCAGCAGTTGGACCCCAGGGGACAATCAGCCCCAGCATTTT.

The chain combines TRBV19 with TRBJ2-7; 10 nucleotides line up with TRBD1. The CDR3 sequence is 14 residues long. V shed 6 bases and J 3 bases; nucleotides not matched to a gene: 5. CDR1 is LNHDA and CDR2 is SQIVND in the germline V gene (reference sequence). DNA of the CDR3: TGTGCCAGTAGGCCCCGGGACAGGGGCTACGAGCAGTACTTC. Protein product: CASRPRDRGYEQYF.

The chain recombines TRBV7-2 with TRBJ1-1, with D possibly matching TRBD1 (5 bases). The CDR3 has 14 residues. V was shortened by 6 bases and J by 0 bases, with 11 bases between the two germline ends. Germline CDR1 and CDR2: SGHTA and FQGNSA. CDR3 in DNA: TGTGCCAGCAGATCAGGGATTATGAACACTGAAGCTTTCTTT. Its translation: CASRSGIMNTEAFF.

The gene calls are TRBV6-5 and TRBJ1-1, with a possible D match to TRBD1 (6 bases). The germline V gene encodes CDR1 MNHEY and CDR2 SVGAGI. This CDR3 has 14 residues. Between the trimmed V and J ends, which lost 5 bases and 7 bases, there was a span of 17 bases. The CDR3 is CASSSSQGINEAFF. The CDR3 DNA follows: TGTGCCAGCAGTAGCTCACAGGGAATTAATGAAGCTTTCTTT.

J is TRBJ2-5 and V is TRBV5-1; tentatively, D is TRBD2 (5 bases). Per germline, CDR1 SGHRS and CDR2 YFSETQ. Between the trimmed V and J ends, which lost 4 bases and 5 bases, there was a span of 21 bases. This CDR3 contains 16 residues. The CDR3 here is CASSLSGGLAPETQYF. CDR3 coding DNA: TGCGCCAGCAGCCTCTCCGGCGGGCTCGCTCCGGAGACCCAGTACTTC.

This clone was detected only once. The CDR3 loop reads CASSFQGGYGYTF. As DNA, the CDR3 is TGTGCCAGCAGTTTTCAGGGGGGCTATGGCTACACCTTC. The J gene is TRBJ1-2, the V gene TRBV27; 7 bases match TRBD1. V lost 3 bases, J lost 4 bases, and 2 bases stayed unmatched. This CDR3 has 13 amino acids. Germline CDR1 reads MNHEY; CDR2 reads SMNVEV (reference sequence).

The CDR3 loop is CASSVCGRAITNTGELFF. CDR3 DNA: TGTGCCAGCAGCGTATGTGGCAGGGCGATTACCAACACCGGGGAGCTGTTTTTT. The genes are TRBV21-1 and TRBJ2-2; the table's D call, TRBD1, was not checked against the DNA. TRBV21-1 is recorded as a pseudogene. The CDR3 is made up of 18 amino acids.

The chain's CDR3 is CASSIVTGNLANYGYTF. As DNA, the CDR3 is TGTGCCAGTAGTATAGTGACAGGCAATTTAGCTAACTATGGCTACACCTTC. The rearrangement uses TRBV19 and TRBJ1-2, with a tentative D call TRBD1 (6 bases). The CDR3 has 17 residues. From germline, CDR1 is LNHDA and CDR2 SQIVND (reference sequence). V lost 1 base and J lost 0, with 15 bases in between.

The chain's CDR3 is CASSYSGRDEQYF. The CDR3 DNA sequence: TGTGCCAGCAGTTACTCTGGGAGGGACGAGCAGTACTTC. The chain employs TRBV6-6 and TRBJ2-7, with 7 bases matching TRBD2. The trim removed 0 bases at V and 5 bases at J, leaving 1 base unmatched. Germline CDR1 MNHNY, CDR2 SVGAGI (reference sequence). CDR3 length equals 13 residues.

V is TRBV5-4 and J is TRBJ2-3, with 7 bases identical to TRBD2. J gave up 0 bases and V 4 bases, and 8 bases lay outside the gene matches. Looked up from germline, CDR1 is SGHNT and CDR2 is YYREEE (reference sequence). The CDR3 extends over 16 amino acids. CDR3 residues: CASSPRWRESTDTQYF. The CDR3 DNA reads as TGTGCCAGCAGCCCTCGCTGGCGGGAGAGCACAGATACGCAGTATTTT.

Notes on this clone: This sample also contains other DNA sequences that code for the same CDR3. The rearrangement links TRBV19 to TRBJ2-1; TRBD2 is a possible D gene (6 bases). This CDR3 is built from 16 residues. Germline CDR1 LNHDA, CDR2 SQIVND (reference sequence). Deletions cut 3 bases from V and 0 bases from J, with 12 bases between. The CDR3 nucleotides are TGTGCCAGTAGTATCGGGGCGGGGAGCTCCTACAATGAGCAGTTCTTC. Translation gives CASSIGAGSSYNEQFF.

This chain connects TRBV7-9 to TRBJ2-7, with 7 bases that match TRBD1. The CDR3 totals 15 residues. Germline trimming cut 0 bases from V and 5 bases from J; bases unmatched to any gene: 7. Per germline, CDR1 SEHNR and CDR2 FQNEAQ (reference sequence). CDR3 DNA sequence: TGTGCCAGCAGCTTAGCCCGGGACAGCGTCCACGAGCAGTACTTC. Translated: CASSLARDSVHEQYF. Combining the CDR3 with reference TRBV7-9 and TRBJ2-7 gives the whole variable domain DTGVSQNPRHKITKRGQNVTFRCDPISEHNRLYWYRQTLGQGPEFLTYFQNEAQLEKSRLLSDRFSAERPKGSFSTLEIQRTEQGDSAMYLCASSLARDSVHEQYFGPGTRLTVT.

This clone was recorded at least ten times. The chain joins TRBV19 to TRBJ1-5; D unclear. Trimming pared 2 bases from V and 6 bases from J, leaving 11 bases between. The CDR3 has 14 residues. CDR1 is LNHDA, CDR2 SQIVND, per germline (reference sequence). CDR3: CASSISEVSQPQHF. DNA of the CDR3: TGTGCCAGTAGTATATCGGAGGTTAGTCAGCCCCAGCATTTT.

The chain joins TRBV9 to TRBJ1-6; D not resolved. Trimming took off 5 bases at V and 7 bases at J, with 13 bases between the two ends. CDR1 SGDLS and CDR2 YYNGEE come from the germline V gene. The length of the CDR3 is 14 residues. CDR3 protein: CASRPGTENSPLHF. CDR3 in DNA: TGTGCCAGCAGGCCGGGAACAGAGAATTCACCCCTCCACTTT.

V usage is TRBV6-4 and J usage is TRBJ1-5; maybe TRBD1 (5 bases). V was trimmed by 6 bases and J by 4 bases, leaving 19 bases between them. Germline lookup yields CDR1 MRHNA and CDR2 SNTAGT. This CDR3 contains 16 residues. The CDR3 is CASRIRGRKINQPQHF. The CDR3 region has the DNA TGTGCCAGCAGGATAAGGGGAAGAAAAATTAATCAGCCCCAGCATTTT.

This chain joins TRBV7-9 and TRBJ2-1, with D maybe TRBD2 (5 bases). CDR1 is SEHNR, CDR2 FQNEAQ, per germline (reference sequence). V lost 7 bases, J lost 3 bases, and 19 bases lay in between. CDR3 length: 16 amino acids. CDR3 nucleotide sequence: TGTGCCAGCACCTTCACCAGCGGATCCAACTACAATGAGCAGTTCTTC. Its translation: CASTFTSGSNYNEQFF.

The rearrangement uses TRBV25-1 and TRBJ1-3; D is uncertain. The CDR3 is 17 residues long. V lost 1 base and J 4 bases, leaving 17 bases between the germline ends. Germline CDR1 and CDR2: MGHDK and SYGVNS. CDR3 sequence reads: CASSEFDSKSWGNTIYF. The CDR3 nucleotides read TGTGCCAGCAGTGAATTCGACTCTAAATCGTGGGGAAACACCATATATTTT.

The chain joins TRBV7-2 to TRBJ1-6, with a tentative D call TRBD1 (5 bases). Deletions cut 0 bases from V and 9 bases from J, with 21 bases between. CDR1 SGHTA and CDR2 FQGNSA come from the germline V gene. The CDR3 sequence is 18 residues long. This CDR3 is CASSLAIPQGGKGSPLHF. The CDR3 nucleotides read TGTGCCAGCAGCTTAGCTATACCCCAGGGTGGAAAGGGTTCACCCCTCCACTTT.

The chain is built from TRBV15 and TRBJ2-2; 7 positions match TRBD1. The trim removed 5 bases at V and 4 bases at J, leaving 4 bases unmatched. The germline CDR1 and CDR2 sequences are LNHNV and YYDKDF (reference sequence). This CDR3 contains 14 residues. The CDR3 here is CATSGDRVTGELFF. CDR3 coding DNA: TGTGCCACCAGCGGCGACAGGGTCACCGGGGAGCTGTTTTTT. Combining the CDR3 with reference TRBV15 and TRBJ2-2 gives the whole variable domain DAMVIQNPRYQVTQFGKPVTLSCSQTLNHNVMYWYQQKSSQAPKLLFHYYDKDFNNEADTPDNFQSRRPNTSFCFLDIRSPGLGDTAMYLCATSGDRVTGELFFGEGSRLTVL.

The table lists this clone with a count of one. This chain joins TRBV5-6 and TRBJ2-3; 9 bases line up with TRBD1. V lost 0 bases to trimming and J lost 1 base; unmatched junction nucleotides: 3. The CDR3 contains 16 residues. Germline V gene lookup returns CDR1 SGHDT and CDR2 YYEEEE. CDR3 sequence reads: CASSLARDRGTDTQYF. The CDR3 coding sequence is TGTGCCAGCAGCTTGGCGCGGGACAGGGGCACAGATACGCAGTATTTT.

About this clone itself: The same CDR3 can be traced to other DNA sequences in this sample. The V call is TRBV19, the J call TRBJ1-1, with a weak D call TRBD1 (5 bases). With 4 bases removed from V and 2 bases from J, the gap between germline ends came to 8 bases. CDR1 LNHDA and CDR2 SQIVND come from the germline V gene (reference sequence). This CDR3 has 13 amino acids. The chain's CDR3 is CASSTTANTEAFF. The DNA of the CDR3 is TGTGCCAGTAGTACGACAGCAAACACTGAAGCTTTCTTT. Combining the CDR3 with reference TRBV19 and TRBJ1-1 gives the whole variable domain DGGITQSPKYLFRKEGQNVTLSCEQNLNHDAMYWYRQDPGQGLRLIYYSQIVNDFQKGDIAEGYSVSREKKESFPLTVTSAQKNPTAFYLCASSTTANTEAFFGQGTRLTVV.

V is TRBV7-3 and J is TRBJ2-3; 9 nucleotides line up with TRBD2. Trimming removed 0 bases from V and 0 bases from J; junction bases left unmatched: 7. Germline V lookup: CDR1 SGHTA, CDR2 FQGTGA. The CDR3 contains 18 residues. CDR3 DNA: TGTGCCAGCAGCTTAACCGGCGGGAGGGTATCTAGCACAGATACGCAGTATTTT. It specifies CASSLTGGRVSSTDTQYF.

This chain links TRBV9 with TRBJ2-1, with 9 bases that match TRBD2. The germline CDR1 and CDR2 sequences are SGDLS and YYNGEE. The CDR3 is 15 residues long. V shed 4 bases, J shed 5 bases, and the junction held 7 bases outside the gene matches. The DNA for the CDR3 is TGTGCCAGCAGCTCCAAGACTAGCGGAAACAATGAGCAGTTCTTC. Encoded protein: CASSSKTSGNNEQFF. Supplemented by reference TRBV9 and TRBJ2-1, the full variable domain reads DSGVTQTPKHLITATGQRVTLRCSPRSGDLSVYWYQQSLDQGLQFLIQYYNGEERAKGNILERFSAQQFPDLHSELNLSSLELGDSALYFCASSSKTSGNNEQFFGPGTRLTVL.

This clone was seen only once. The chain is built from TRBV11-3 and TRBJ2-1, with D possibly TRBD1 on 5 matching bases. There are 14 residues in the CDR3. Trimming removed 1 base at V and 3 bases at J, with 7 bases between. Germline V gene sequence: CDR1 SGHNT, CDR2 YENEEA. The CDR3 region has the DNA TGTGCCAGCAGCTTAGGACAGATCTACAATGAGCAGTTCTTC. It is translated as CASSLGQIYNEQFF.

This chain joins TRBV3-1 (or the pseudogene TRBV3-2) and TRBJ1-5; 10 bases align to TRBD1. CDR3 length: 15 amino acids. The germline V gene has CDR1 LGHDT and CDR2 YNNKEL (reference sequence). V shed 3 bases and J 2 bases; nucleotides not matched to a gene: 1. The CDR3 reads CASSHGTGGNQPQHF. CDR3 coding DNA: TGTGCCAGCAGCCACGGGACAGGGGGCAATCAGCCCCAGCATTTT.

V gene TRBV3-1 (or the pseudogene TRBV3-2) combines with J gene TRBJ2-1, with 7 bases identical to TRBD1. CDR3 length equals 15 residues. Germline CDR1 and CDR2: LGHDT and YNNKEL (reference sequence). V was pared by 5 bases and J by 4 bases, with 8 bases of the junction left unmatched. As DNA, the CDR3 is TGTGCCAGCAGCTCTCGGGACAGAGTATACAATGAGCAGTTCTTC. Encoded protein: CASSSRDRVYNEQFF.